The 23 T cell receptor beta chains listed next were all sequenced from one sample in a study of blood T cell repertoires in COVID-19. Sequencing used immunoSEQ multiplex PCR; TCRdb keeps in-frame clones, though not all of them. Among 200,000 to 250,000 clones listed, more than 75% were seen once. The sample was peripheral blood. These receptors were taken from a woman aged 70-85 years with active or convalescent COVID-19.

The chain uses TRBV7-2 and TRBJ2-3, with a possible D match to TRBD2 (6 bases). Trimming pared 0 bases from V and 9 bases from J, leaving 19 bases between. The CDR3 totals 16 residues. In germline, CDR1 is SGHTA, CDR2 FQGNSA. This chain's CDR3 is CASSLAASVDRGTQYF. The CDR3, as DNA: TGTGCCAGCAGCTTAGCGGCTAGCGTCGATAGAGGGACGCAGTATTTT.

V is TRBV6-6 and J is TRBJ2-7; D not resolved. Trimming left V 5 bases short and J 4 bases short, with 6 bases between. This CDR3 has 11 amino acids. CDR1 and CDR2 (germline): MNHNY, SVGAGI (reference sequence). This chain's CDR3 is CASSIPYEQYF. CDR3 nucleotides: TGTGCCAGCAGTATCCCGTACGAGCAGTACTTC.

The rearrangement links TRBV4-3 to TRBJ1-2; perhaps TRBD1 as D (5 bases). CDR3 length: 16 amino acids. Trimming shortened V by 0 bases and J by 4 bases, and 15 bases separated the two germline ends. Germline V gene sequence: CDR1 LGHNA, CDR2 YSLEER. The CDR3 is CASSQDKIRQGYGYTF. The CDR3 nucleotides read TGCGCCAGCAGCCAAGACAAGATAAGGCAGGGCTATGGCTACACCTTC.

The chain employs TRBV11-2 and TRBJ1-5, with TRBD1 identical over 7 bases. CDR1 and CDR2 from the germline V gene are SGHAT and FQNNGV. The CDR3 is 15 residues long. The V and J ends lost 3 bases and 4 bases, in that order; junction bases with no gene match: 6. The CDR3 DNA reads TGTGCCAGCAGCTTTGCTCAGGGGGTGAATCAGCCCCAGCATTTT. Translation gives CASSFAQGVNQPQHF.

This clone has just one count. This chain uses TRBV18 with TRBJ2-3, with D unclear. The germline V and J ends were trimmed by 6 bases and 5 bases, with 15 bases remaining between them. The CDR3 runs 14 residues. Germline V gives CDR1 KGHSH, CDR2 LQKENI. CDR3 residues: CASSPGVSQDTQYF. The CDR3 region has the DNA TGTGCCAGCTCCCCCGGTGTGTCCCAAGATACGCAGTATTTT.

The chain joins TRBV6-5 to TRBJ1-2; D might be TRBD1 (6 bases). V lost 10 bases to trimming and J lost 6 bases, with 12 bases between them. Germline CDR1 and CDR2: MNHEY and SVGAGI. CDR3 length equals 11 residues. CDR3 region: CATEDRNGYTF. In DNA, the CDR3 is TGTGCCACCGAGGACAGAAATGGCTACACCTTC.

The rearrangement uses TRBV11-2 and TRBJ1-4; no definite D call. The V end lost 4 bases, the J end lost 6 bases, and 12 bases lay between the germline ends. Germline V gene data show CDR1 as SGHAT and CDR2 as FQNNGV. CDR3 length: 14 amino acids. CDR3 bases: TGTGCCAGCAGCTCCTTGGTGGCACATGAAAAACTGTTTTTT. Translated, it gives CASSSLVAHEKLFF.

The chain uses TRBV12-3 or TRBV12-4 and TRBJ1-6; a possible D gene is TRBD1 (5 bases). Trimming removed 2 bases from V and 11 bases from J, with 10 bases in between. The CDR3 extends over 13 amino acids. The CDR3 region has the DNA TGTGCCAGCAGTTTAACGGGAGGGGCACCCCTCCACTTT. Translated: CASSLTGGAPLHF.

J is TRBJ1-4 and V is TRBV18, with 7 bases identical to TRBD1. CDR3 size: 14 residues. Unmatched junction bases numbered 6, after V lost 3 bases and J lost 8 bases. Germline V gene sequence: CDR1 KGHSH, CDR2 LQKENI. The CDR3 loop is CASSPGQPREKLFF. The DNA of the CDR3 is TGTGCCAGCTCACCGGGACAGCCGAGGGAAAAACTGTTTTTT.

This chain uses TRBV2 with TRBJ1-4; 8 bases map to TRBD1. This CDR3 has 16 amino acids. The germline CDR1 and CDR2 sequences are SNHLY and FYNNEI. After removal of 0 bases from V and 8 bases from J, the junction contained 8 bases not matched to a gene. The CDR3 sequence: CASSEAAQGAREKLFF. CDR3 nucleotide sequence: TGTGCCAGCAGTGAAGCGGCGCAGGGGGCCAGGGAAAAACTGTTTTTT.

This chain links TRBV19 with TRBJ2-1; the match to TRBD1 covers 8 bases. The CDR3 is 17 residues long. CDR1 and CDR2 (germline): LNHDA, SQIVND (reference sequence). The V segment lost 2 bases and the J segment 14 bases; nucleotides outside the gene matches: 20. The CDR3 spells CASSIPLPGTGGSRKFF. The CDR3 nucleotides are TGTGCCAGTAGTATACCGCTTCCAGGGACAGGAGGGAGCCGCAAGTTCTTC. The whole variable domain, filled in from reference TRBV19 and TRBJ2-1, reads DGGITQSPKYLFRKEGQNVTLSCEQNLNHDAMYWYRQDPGQGLRLIYYSQIVNDFQKGDIAEGYSVSREKKESFPLTVTSAQKNPTAFYLCASSIPLPGTGGSRKFFGPGTRLTVL.

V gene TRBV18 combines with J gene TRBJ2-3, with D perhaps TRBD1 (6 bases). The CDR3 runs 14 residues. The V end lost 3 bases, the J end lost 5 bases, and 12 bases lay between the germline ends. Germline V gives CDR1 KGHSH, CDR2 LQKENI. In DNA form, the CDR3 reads TGTGCCAGCTCACCCGGACAGCCTAGAGATACGCAGTATTTT. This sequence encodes CASSPGQPRDTQYF.

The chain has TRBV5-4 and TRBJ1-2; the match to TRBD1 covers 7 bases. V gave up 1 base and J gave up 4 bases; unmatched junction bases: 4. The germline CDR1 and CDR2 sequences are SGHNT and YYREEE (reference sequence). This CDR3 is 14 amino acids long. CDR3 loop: CASSLPQGGYGYTF. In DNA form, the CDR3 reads TGTGCCAGCAGCTTGCCGCAGGGGGGCTATGGCTACACCTTC.

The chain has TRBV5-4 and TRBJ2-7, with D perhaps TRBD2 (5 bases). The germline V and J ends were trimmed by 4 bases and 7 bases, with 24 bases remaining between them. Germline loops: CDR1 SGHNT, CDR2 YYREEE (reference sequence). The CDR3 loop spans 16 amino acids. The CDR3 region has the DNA TGTGCCAGCAGCCGAGGTGGCAGCGGCCTTGTCGCAGAGCAGTACTTC. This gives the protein CASSRGGSGLVAEQYF.

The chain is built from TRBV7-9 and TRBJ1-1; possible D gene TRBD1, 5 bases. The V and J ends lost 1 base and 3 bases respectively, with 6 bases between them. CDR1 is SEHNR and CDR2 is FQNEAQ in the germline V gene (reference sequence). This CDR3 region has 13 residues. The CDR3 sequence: CASSLVRDTEAFF. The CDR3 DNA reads TGTGCCAGCAGCTTAGTCAGGGACACTGAAGCTTTCTTT.

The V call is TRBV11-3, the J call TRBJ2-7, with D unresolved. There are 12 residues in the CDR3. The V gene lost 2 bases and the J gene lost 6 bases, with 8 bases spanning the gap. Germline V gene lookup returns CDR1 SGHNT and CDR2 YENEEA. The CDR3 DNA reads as TGTGCCAGCAGCTTAAATACAGCCGAGCAGTACTTC. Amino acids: CASSLNTAEQYF.

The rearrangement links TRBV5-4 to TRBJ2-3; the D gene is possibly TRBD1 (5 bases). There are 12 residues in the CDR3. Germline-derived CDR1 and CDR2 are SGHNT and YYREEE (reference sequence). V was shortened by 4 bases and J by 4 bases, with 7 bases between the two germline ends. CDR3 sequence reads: CASSPTADTQYF. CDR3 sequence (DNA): TGTGCCAGCAGCCCGACAGCAGATACGCAGTATTTT.

CDR3 bases: TGTGCCAGCAGCTTCGGTGGAGCGGGGGGGCTATTCACCCCGCAGTTCTTC. Its translation: CASSFGGAGGLFTPQFF. The chain combines TRBV7-9 with TRBJ2-1, with 10 nucleotides matching TRBD2. This CDR3 region has 17 residues. V was pared by 3 bases and J by 12 bases, with 17 bases of the junction left unmatched. From germline, CDR1 is SEHNR and CDR2 FQNEAQ (reference sequence).

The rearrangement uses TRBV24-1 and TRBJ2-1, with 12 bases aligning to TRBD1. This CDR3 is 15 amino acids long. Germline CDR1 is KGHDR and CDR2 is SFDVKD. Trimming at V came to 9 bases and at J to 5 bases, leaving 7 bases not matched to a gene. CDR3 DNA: TGTGCCACCCGACCGGGACAGGGGGCAAACAATGAGCAGTTCTTC. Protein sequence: CATRPGQGANNEQFF.

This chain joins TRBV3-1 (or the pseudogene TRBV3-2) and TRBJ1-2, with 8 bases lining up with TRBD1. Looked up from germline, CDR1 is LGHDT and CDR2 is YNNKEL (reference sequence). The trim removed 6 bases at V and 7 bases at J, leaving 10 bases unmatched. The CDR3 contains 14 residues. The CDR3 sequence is CASRGSDRGSGYTF. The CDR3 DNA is TGTGCCAGCAGAGGTAGTGACAGGGGAAGTGGCTACACCTTC.

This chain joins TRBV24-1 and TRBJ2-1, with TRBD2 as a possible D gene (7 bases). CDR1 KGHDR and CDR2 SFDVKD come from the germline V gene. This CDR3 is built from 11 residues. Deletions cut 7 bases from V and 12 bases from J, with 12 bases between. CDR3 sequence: CATRGGGRQFF. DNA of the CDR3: TGTGCCACCAGAGGGGGGGGGAGGCAGTTCTTC.

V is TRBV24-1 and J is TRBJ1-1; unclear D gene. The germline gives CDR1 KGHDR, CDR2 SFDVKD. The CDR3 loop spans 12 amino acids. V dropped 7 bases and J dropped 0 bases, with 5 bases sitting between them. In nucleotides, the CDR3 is TGTGCCACCAGGACAATGAACACTGAAGCTTTCTTT. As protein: CATRTMNTEAFF.

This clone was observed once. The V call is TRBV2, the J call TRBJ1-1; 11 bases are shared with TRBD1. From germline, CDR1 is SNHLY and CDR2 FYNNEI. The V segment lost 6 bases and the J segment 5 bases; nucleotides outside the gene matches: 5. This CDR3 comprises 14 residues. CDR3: CASRRDRGGTEAFF. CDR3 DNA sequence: TGTGCCAGCAGGAGGGACAGGGGGGGAACTGAAGCTTTCTTT.